The clone carrying this T cell receptor (beta chain) was seen only a few times. As yet, its antigen is unknown. These data come from a study of response to subunit inactivated influenza vaccine. TCRdb re-analysed the RT-PCR reads in MiXCR, keeping a single row per CDR3 protein. Here the sample spans hundreds of thousands of distinct CDR3 sequences, roughly 20% being singletons. The CDR3 runs to 15 residues. V shed 0 bases and J shed 6 bases, with 12 bases lying between them. Study-wide results and limits: The authors suggested that every seasonal influenza vaccination recruits few new T cells.

The chain links TRBV12-3 or TRBV12-4 to TRBJ2-1; D may match TRBD1 or TRBD2 (5 bases each). The sequencing here drew on PBMCs from blood, taken about 5 days after vaccination. This TCR derives from a man aged 50 to 59 who received an inactivated influenza vaccine. This CDR3 is CASSLAGPALNEQFF. The CDR3 coding sequence is TGTGCCAGCAGTTTAGCGGGACCGGCGCTCAATGAGCAGTTCTTC.